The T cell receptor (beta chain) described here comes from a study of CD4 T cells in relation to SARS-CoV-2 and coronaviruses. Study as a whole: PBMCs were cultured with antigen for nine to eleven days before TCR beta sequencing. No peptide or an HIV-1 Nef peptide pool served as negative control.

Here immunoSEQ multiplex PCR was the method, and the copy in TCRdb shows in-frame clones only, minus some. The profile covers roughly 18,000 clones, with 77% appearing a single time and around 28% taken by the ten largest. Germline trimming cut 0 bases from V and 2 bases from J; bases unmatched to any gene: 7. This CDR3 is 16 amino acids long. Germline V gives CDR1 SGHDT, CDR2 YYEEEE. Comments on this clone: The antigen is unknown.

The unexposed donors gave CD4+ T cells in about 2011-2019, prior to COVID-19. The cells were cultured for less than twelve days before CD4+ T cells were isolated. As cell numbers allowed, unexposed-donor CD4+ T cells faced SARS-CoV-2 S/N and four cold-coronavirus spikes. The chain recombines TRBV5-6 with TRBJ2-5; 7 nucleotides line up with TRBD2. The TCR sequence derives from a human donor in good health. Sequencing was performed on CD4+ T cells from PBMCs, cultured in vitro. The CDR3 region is CASSLGPSGTQETQYF. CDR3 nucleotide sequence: TGTGCCAGCAGCTTGGGGCCTAGCGGAACACAAGAGACCCAGTACTTC.